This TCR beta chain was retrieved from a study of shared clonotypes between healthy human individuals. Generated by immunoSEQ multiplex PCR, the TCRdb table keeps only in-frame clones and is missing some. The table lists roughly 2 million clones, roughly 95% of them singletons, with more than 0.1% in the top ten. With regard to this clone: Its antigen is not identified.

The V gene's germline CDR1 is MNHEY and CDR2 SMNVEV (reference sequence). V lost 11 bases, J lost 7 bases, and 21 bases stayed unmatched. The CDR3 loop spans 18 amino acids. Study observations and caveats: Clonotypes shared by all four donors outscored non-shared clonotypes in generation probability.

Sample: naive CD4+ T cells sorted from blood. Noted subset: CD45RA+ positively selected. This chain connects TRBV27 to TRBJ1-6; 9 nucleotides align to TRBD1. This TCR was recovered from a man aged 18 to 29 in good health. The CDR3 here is CARVRSGTGHTKNSPLHF. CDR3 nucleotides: TGTGCCCGAGTCCGCTCCGGGACAGGGCATACAAAGAATTCACCCCTCCACTTT.